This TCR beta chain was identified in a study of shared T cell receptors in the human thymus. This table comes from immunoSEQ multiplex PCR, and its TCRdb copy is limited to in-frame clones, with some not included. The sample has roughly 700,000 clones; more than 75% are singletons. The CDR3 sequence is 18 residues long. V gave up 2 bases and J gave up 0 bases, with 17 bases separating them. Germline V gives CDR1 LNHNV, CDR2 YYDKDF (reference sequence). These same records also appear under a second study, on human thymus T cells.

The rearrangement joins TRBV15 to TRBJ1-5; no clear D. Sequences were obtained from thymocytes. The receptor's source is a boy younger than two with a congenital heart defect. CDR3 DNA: TGTGCCACCAGCAGACGTCCCGGGAAGGTGGTTAGCAATCAGCCCCAGCATTTT. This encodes CATSRRPGKVVSNQPQHF. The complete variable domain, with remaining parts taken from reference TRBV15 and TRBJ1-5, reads DAMVIQNPRYQVTQFGKPVTLSCSQTLNHNVMYWYQQKSSQAPKLLFHYYDKDFNNEADTPDNFQSRRPNTSFCFLDIRSPGLGDTAMYLCATSRRPGKVVSNQPQHFGDGTRLSIL.